One sample yielded the 20 T cell receptor beta chains listed below, sequenced in a study of control samples from healthy donors and cancer patients. Profiling relied on immunoSEQ multiplex PCR, and the TCRdb table lists in-frame clones only, not all of them. The sample lists about 170,000 clones, 80% to 90% occurring once. Sequenced: blood. These receptors were obtained from a woman in her twenties or thirties in good health.

V and J are TRBV14 and TRBJ1-1, with a weak D call TRBD1 (6 bases). The CDR3 sequence is 14 residues long. CDR1 SGHDN and CDR2 FVKESK come from the germline V gene. The V and J ends lost 4 bases and 6 bases respectively, with 15 bases between them. The CDR3 protein is CASSRLQGGAEAFF. DNA of the CDR3: TGTGCCAGCAGCCGCCTACAGGGTGGGGCTGAAGCTTTCTTT.

Remarks on this clone: One end of the junction is discordant with germline, which a read error may explain. J is TRBJ2-7 and V is TRBV4-1; D unclear. The CDR3 consists of 16 residues. Germline V CDR1 and CDR2: MGHRA, YSYEKL. DNA for the CDR3: TGCGCCAGCAGCCAGGCGAACCTAGTGGTCTCCGACGAGCAGTACTTC. Protein product: CASSQANLVVSDEQYF.

The chain couples TRBV27 to TRBJ2-3, with TRBD2 matching over 14 bases. Germline CDR1 and CDR2: MNHEY and SMNVEV (reference sequence). With 5 bases clipped from V and 8 bases from J, the junction kept 15 bases outside the gene matches. The CDR3 contains 18 residues. CDR3 sequence: CASSHEISGTSGSATQYF. CDR3 nucleotide sequence: TGTGCCAGCAGTCACGAAATTTCCGGGACTAGCGGGAGTGCTACGCAGTATTTT.

The chain couples TRBV10-2 to TRBJ1-3, with a tentative D call TRBD1 (5 bases). Germline V gene data show CDR1 as WSHSY and CDR2 as SAAADI. V dropped 7 bases and J dropped 4 bases, with 14 bases sitting between them. CDR3 size: 14 residues. Here the CDR3 reads CASTEQGAGNTIYF. CDR3 sequence (DNA): TGCGCCAGCACCGAGCAGGGAGCAGGAAACACCATATATTTT.

The rearrangement links TRBV30 to TRBJ1-2; D unresolved. Germline V gives CDR1 GTSNPN, CDR2 SVGIG (reference sequence). Between the trimmed V and J ends, which lost 2 bases and 1 base, there was a span of 8 bases. The CDR3 consists of 13 residues. CDR3 protein: CAWSYGFNYGYTF. As DNA, the CDR3 is TGTGCCTGGAGTTACGGTTTTAACTATGGCTACACCTTC.

The chain employs TRBV7-2 and TRBJ2-7; D ambiguous. V was clipped by 2 bases and J by 0 bases, with 8 bases between them. From germline, CDR1 is SGHTA and CDR2 FQGNSA. The CDR3 has 14 amino acids. The CDR3 DNA reads TGTGCCAGCAGCTTAAGTGGCACCTCCTACGAGCAGTACGTC. Residues: CASSLSGTSYEQYV.

This clone was seen just once. The V gene is TRBV3-1 (or the pseudogene TRBV3-2), the J gene TRBJ1-2; no reliable D call. CDR1 and CDR2 from the germline V gene are LGHDT and YNNKEL (reference sequence). The CDR3 spans 17 residues. Trimming shortened V by 0 bases and J by 5 bases, and 19 bases separated the two germline ends. The CDR3 DNA is TGTGCCAGCAGCCAAGAGGGTAAGGGTTCCTACCAATATGGCTACACCTTC. It is translated as CASSQEGKGSYQYGYTF.

The genes are TRBV12-3 or TRBV12-4 and TRBJ2-7; D is unclear. Deletions cut 0 bases from V and 3 bases from J, with 6 bases between. This CDR3 is built from 13 residues. The CDR3 reads CASSLAHGYEQYF. The CDR3 DNA follows: TGTGCCAGCAGTTTAGCCCACGGCTACGAGCAGTACTTC.

This clone has just a few counts. The chain employs TRBV6-5 and TRBJ1-6; D is perhaps TRBD1 (5 bases). Per the germline V gene, CDR1 is MNHEY and CDR2 is SVGAGI. Between the trimmed V and J ends, which lost 2 bases and 5 bases, there was a span of 7 bases. There are 14 residues in the CDR3. CDR3 in DNA: TGTGCCAGCAGTTACGACAGTGATAATTCACCCCTCCACTTT. Its protein is CASSYDSDNSPLHF.

DNA of the CDR3: TGCGCCAGCAGCTTGGGGGCGGTTAGGCAAGAGACCCAGTACTTC. Protein: CASSLGAVRQETQYF. The J gene is TRBJ2-5, the V gene TRBV5-1, with unresolved D. Trimming took off 0 bases at V and 2 bases at J, with 11 bases between the two ends. From germline, CDR1 is SGHRS and CDR2 YFSETQ. The CDR3 is 15 amino acids. The full variable domain, completed using reference TRBV5-1 and TRBJ2-5, is KAGVTQTPRYLIKTRGQQVTLSCSPISGHRSVSWYQQTPGQGLQFLFEYFSETQRNKGNFPGRFSGRQFSNSRSEMNVSTLELGDSALYLCASSLGAVRQETQYFGPGTRLLVL.

This sequence joins TRBV28 and TRBJ1-1; 7 bases align to TRBD1. The J segment lost 4 bases and the V segment lost 10 bases, leaving 9 bases of the junction unmatched. The germline V gene has CDR1 MDHEN and CDR2 SYDVKM. The CDR3 runs 13 residues. DNA of the CDR3: TGTGCCACCTACCGACAGGGCGTCACTGAAGCTTTCTTT. It codes for CATYRQGVTEAFF.

The chain couples TRBV18 to TRBJ2-3, with D unresolved. In germline, CDR1 is KGHSH, CDR2 LQKENI. The CDR3 contains 12 residues. Trimming removed 6 bases from V and 0 bases from J, with 4 bases in between. The CDR3 loop is CASSTSTDTQYF. The CDR3, as DNA: TGTGCCAGCTCCACTAGCACAGATACGCAGTATTTT.

This rearrangement joins TRBV5-1 to TRBJ1-1; 8 bases line up with TRBD1. V shed 7 bases, J shed 3 bases, and the junction held 8 bases outside the gene matches. The CDR3 loop spans 14 amino acids. Looked up from germline, CDR1 is SGHRS and CDR2 is YFSETQ. CDR3 sequence reads: CASSQQGGDTEAFF. CDR3 bases: TGCGCCAGCTCCCAACAGGGGGGAGACACTGAAGCTTTCTTT.

J is TRBJ2-5 and V is TRBV7-2; D uncertain. Germline CDR1 reads SGHTA; CDR2 reads FQGNSA. Trimming left V 1 base short and J 2 bases short, with 8 bases between. CDR3 length: 14 residues. The CDR3 sequence: CASSLGYPQETQYF. The CDR3 nucleotides are TGTGCCAGCAGCTTAGGCTACCCACAAGAGACCCAGTACTTC. Based on the CDR3 plus reference TRBV7-2 and TRBJ2-5, the full variable domain is GAGVSQSPSNKVTEKGKDVELRCDPISGHTALYWYRQSLGQGLEFLIYFQGNSAPDKSGLPSDRFSAERTGGSVSTLTIQRTQQEDSAVYLCASSLGYPQETQYFGPGTRLLVL.

The chain recombines TRBV5-1 with TRBJ1-1; no definite D call. Germline V lookup: CDR1 SGHRS, CDR2 YFSETQ. V lost 4 bases and J 5 bases, leaving 15 bases between the germline ends. The CDR3 has 14 residues. DNA for the CDR3: TGCGCCAGCAGCCCCGATCGTGGAACGACTGAAGCTTTCTTT. It translates to CASSPDRGTTEAFF.

In DNA form, the CDR3 reads TGCGCCAGCAGCTTCTCTCCCGGCAGTGAAAAACTGTTTTTT. Protein: CASSFSPGSEKLFF. V gene TRBV5-1 combines with J gene TRBJ1-4; no firm D call. The V gene lost 2 bases and the J gene lost 7 bases, with 12 bases spanning the gap. This CDR3 region has 14 residues. Germline V CDR1 and CDR2: SGHRS, YFSETQ.

The chain joins TRBV19 to TRBJ2-2; 7 nucleotides agree with TRBD1. The CDR3 consists of 14 residues. The V gene end was trimmed by 8 bases and the J gene end by 6 bases; junction bases not matched to a gene: 9. In germline, CDR1 is LNHDA, CDR2 SQIVND (reference sequence). The DNA for the CDR3 is TGTGCCAGTCATACAGGGGTCGTGCCCGGGGAGCTGTTTTTT. Amino acid sequence: CASHTGVVPGELFF.

DNA for the CDR3: TGCGCCAGCAGCCAAGAGAGTTTGCGTGAAGCTTTCTTT. It translates to CASSQESLREAFF. V gene TRBV4-1 combines with J gene TRBJ1-1; D not resolved. In germline, CDR1 is MGHRA, CDR2 YSYEKL. This CDR3 spans 13 amino acids. Trimming removed 0 bases from V and 7 bases from J, with 9 bases in between.

The chain has TRBV10-3 and TRBJ2-7, with a possible D match to TRBD2 (5 bases). The CDR3 is 11 amino acids. Germline-derived CDR1 and CDR2 are ENHRY and SYGVKD. V lost 10 bases and J lost 3, with 10 bases in between. This CDR3 is CATTGSYEQYF. DNA for the CDR3: TGTGCCACGACTGGGAGCTACGAGCAGTACTTC.

The V and J genes are TRBV6-5 and TRBJ2-3, with 7 positions matching TRBD1. V was pared by 2 bases and J by 4 bases, with 9 bases of the junction left unmatched. Germline CDR1 MNHEY, CDR2 SVGAGI. The CDR3 spans 16 residues. DNA of the CDR3: TGTGCCAGCAGTTACCAAAAAGGGGGCTTTGCAGATACGCAGTATTTT. It specifies CASSYQKGGFADTQYF.